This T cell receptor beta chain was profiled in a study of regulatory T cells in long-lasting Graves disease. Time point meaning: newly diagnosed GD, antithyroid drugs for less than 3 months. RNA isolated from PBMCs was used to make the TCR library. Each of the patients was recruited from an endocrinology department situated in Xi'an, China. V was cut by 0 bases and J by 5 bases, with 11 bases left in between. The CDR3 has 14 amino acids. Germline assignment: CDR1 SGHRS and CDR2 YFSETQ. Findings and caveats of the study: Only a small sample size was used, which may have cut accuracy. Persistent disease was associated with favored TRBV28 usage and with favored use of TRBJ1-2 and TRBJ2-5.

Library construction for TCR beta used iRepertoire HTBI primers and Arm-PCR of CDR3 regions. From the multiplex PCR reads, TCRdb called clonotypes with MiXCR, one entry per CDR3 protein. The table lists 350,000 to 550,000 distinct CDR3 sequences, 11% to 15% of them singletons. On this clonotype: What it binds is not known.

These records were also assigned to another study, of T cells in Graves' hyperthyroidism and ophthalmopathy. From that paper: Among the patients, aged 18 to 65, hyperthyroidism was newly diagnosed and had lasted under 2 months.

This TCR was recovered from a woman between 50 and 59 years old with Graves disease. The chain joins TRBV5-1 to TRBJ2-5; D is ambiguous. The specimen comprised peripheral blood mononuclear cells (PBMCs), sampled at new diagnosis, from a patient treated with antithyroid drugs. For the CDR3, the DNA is TGCGCCAGCAGCTTGGCCCCGAATTGGGAGACCCAGTACTTC. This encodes CASSLAPNWETQYF.